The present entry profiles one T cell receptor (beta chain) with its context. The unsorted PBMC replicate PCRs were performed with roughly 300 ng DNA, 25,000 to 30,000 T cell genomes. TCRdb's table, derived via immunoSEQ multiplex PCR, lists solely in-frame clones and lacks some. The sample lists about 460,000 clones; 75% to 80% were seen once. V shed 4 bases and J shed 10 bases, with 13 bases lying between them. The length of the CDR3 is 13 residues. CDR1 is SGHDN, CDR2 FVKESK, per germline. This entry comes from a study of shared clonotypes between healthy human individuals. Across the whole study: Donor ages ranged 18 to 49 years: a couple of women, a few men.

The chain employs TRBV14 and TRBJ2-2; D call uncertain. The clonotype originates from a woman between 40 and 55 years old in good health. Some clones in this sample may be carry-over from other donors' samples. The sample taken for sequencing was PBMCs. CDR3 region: CASSRFGVKELFF. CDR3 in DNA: TGTGCCAGCAGCCGCTTCGGTGTTAAGGAGCTGTTTTTT.